These T cell receptor beta chains were read from a single sample in a study of T cells in localized non-small cell lung cancer. The method was immunoSEQ multiplex PCR; TCRdb's version includes in-frame clones alone and lacks a portion of them. Here the sample spans some 1,800 clones, about 32% being singletons. Specimen: normal lung tissue next to the tumor, collected before any cancer treatment. These receptors all stem from a male donor at least 60 years old with stage III squamous cell lung carcinoma. Each CDR3 is given with its conserved first and last residue. Fields, in order: V gene, J gene, D gene, clone size, CDR3 DNA, CDR3 protein. D genes are given only for firm matches. Size values are once, few and many counts, or a class for expanded clones, and some rows have none.

TRBV6-8	TRBJ1-5	-	large	TGTGCCAGCAAGGTCAAAGGGGAGGGCAATCAGCCCCAGCATTTT	CASKVKGEGNQPQHF
TRBV6-8	TRBJ2-5	-	few	TGTGCCAGCAGTAGGGGGGGAGAGACCCAGTACTTC	CASSRGGETQYF
TRBV9	TRBJ1-5	-	few	TGTGCCAGCAATGGAAATAGCAATCAGCCCCAGCATTTT	CASNGNSNQPQHF
TRBV10-1	TRBJ1-3	TRBD1	few	TGCGCCAGCAGTGAGTCCGGACAGGTCCCCACCATATATTTT	CASSESGQVPTIYF
TRBV11-3	TRBJ1-2	-	-	TGTGCCAGCAGCCCCTCCCAGGCCACAGTCTTCGGGGGCTACACCTTC	CASSPSQATVFGGYTF
TRBV29-1	TRBJ1-1	TRBD1	-	TGCAGCGGGGGACAGGGTGGGAACACTGAAGCTTTCTTT	CSGGQGGNTEAFF
TRBV19	TRBJ2-2	TRBD2	-	TGTGCCAGTAGTAGGACTAGCGGGCCTTTGAACACCGGGGAGCTGTTTTTT	CASSRTSGPLNTGELFF
TRBV29-1	TRBJ2-6	-	few	TGCAGCGTTGCAAGGGGTTTTGGGGCCAACGTCCTGACTTTC	CSVARGFGANVLTF
TRBV6-8	TRBJ2-7	TRBD1	-	TGTGCCATCAGTGGGGACAGGGGGCGGGTCTACGAGCAGTACTTC	CAISGDRGRVYEQYF
TRBV6-7	TRBJ2-3	TRBD2	few	TGTGCCAGCAGTGAACGAGCGGGGGGGCCAGATACGCAGTATTTT	CASSERAGGPDTQYF
TRBV19	TRBJ1-6	-	-	TGTGCCAGTAGTGTCGACGGGAGGTATAATTCACCCCTCCACTTT	CASSVDGRYNSPLHF
TRBV11-3	TRBJ2-2	TRBD2	-	TGTGCCAGCAGCTTCCTAGCGGGGGGCGCCAACGCCGGGGAGCTGTTTTTT	CASSFLAGGANAGELFF
TRBV19	TRBJ1-5	TRBD1	-	TGTGCCAGTACCATGGGACAGGGAGGCAATCAGCCCCAGCATTTT	CASTMGQGGNQPQHF
TRBV30	TRBJ1-6	TRBD1	-	TGTGCCTGGGGAGGGGACAGGGGAACCTATAATTCACCCCTCCACTTT	CAWGGDRGTYNSPLHF
TRBV19	TRBJ2-3	-	-	TGTGCCAGTAGAAGCGAGGGAACAGATACGCAGTATTTT	CASRSEGTDTQYF
TRBV6-8	TRBJ2-1	-	-	TGTGCCAGCCCGGGACGGTCCTACAATGAGCAGTTCTTC	CASPGRSYNEQFF
TRBV18	TRBJ1-4	-	once	TGTGCCAGCTCACGGGACGGTGCAACTAATGAAAAACTGTTTTTT	CASSRDGATNEKLFF
TRBV10-2	TRBJ2-5	-	few	TGCGCCAGCATGGACGGACAAGAGACCCAGTACTTC	CASMDGQETQYF